This T cell receptor (beta chain) was recorded in a study of CD4+ T cells in melanoma. Profiling relied on immunoSEQ multiplex PCR, and the TCRdb table lists in-frame clones only, not all of them. The sample includes more than 90,000 clones, about 90% of them seen just once. The junction had 13 bases not matched to a gene; V was cut back by 7 bases and J by 8 bases. The germline V gene has CDR1 LNHDA and CDR2 SQIVND (reference sequence). The CDR3 totals 16 residues. The origin of this receptor is a human donor with melanoma. The genes are TRBV19 and TRBJ2-1; TRBD2 matches at 11 bases. Sequenced material: peripheral blood. Here the CDR3 reads CASKGLTSGALDEQFF. CDR3 sequence (DNA): TGTGCCAGTAAGGGACTGACTAGCGGGGCGTTGGATGAGCAGTTCTTC.